Reported below is one T cell receptor (beta chain). This record belongs to a study of blood T cell repertoires in COVID-19. Study at large: COVID-19 samples from acute and convalescent phases originated in the United States, Italy and Spain. The analysed material was cDNA or gDNA that came from T cells, B-cell-depleted T cells, or PBMCs.

TCRdb's table, derived via immunoSEQ multiplex PCR, lists solely in-frame clones and lacks some. The table has a few hundred thousand clones, about 90% seen once. The germline CDR1 and CDR2 sequences are SGHAT and FQNNGV. This CDR3 is 14 amino acids long. V lost 5 bases, J lost 3 bases, and 2 bases stayed unmatched. Seattle enrolled patients during active infection and tracked them longitudinally. The source of this sequence is a person under 30 with COVID-19, enrolled during active disease. Sequenced: peripheral blood. The chain employs TRBV11-2 and TRBJ2-7, with TRBD2 identical over 12 bases. CDR3 region: CASSPSGRGYEQYF. For the CDR3, the DNA is TGTGCCAGCAGCCCTAGCGGGAGGGGCTACGAGCAGTACTTC.